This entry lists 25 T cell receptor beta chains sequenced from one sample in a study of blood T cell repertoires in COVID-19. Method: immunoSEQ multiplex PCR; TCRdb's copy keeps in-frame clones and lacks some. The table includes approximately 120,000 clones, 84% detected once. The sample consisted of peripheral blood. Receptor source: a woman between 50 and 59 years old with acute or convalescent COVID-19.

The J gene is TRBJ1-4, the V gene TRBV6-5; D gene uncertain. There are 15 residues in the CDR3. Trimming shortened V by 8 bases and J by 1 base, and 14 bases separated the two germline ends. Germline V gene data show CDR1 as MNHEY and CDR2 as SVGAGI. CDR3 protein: CASSPRGVTNEKLFF. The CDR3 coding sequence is TGTGCCAGCTCCCCGCGCGGGGTAACTAATGAAAAACTGTTTTTT.

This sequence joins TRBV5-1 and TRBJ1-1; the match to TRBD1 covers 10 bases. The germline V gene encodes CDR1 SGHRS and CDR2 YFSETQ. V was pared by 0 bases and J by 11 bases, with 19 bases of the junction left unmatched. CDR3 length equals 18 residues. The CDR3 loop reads CASSLAVSTGDRGSAAFF. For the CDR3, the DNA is TGCGCCAGCAGCTTGGCTGTTTCGACAGGGGACAGGGGATCTGCGGCTTTCTTT.

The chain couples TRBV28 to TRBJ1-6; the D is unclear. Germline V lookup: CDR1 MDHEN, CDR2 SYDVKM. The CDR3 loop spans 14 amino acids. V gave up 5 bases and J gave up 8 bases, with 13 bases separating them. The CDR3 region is CASSQREFYSPLHF. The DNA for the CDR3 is TGTGCCAGCAGTCAGCGAGAATTCTATTCACCCCTCCACTTT.

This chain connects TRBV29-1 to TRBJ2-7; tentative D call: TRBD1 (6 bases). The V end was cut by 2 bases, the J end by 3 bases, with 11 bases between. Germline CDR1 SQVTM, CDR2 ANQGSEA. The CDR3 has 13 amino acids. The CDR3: CSVELQGLYEQYF. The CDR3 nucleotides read TGCAGCGTTGAATTACAGGGCCTCTACGAGCAGTACTTC.

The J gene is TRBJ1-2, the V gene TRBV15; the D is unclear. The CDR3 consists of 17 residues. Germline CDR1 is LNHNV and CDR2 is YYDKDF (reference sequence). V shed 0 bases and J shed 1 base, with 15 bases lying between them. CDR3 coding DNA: TGTGCCACCAGCAGAGATTCTTTTGGAACAGTTAACTATGGCTACACCTTC. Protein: CATSRDSFGTVNYGYTF.

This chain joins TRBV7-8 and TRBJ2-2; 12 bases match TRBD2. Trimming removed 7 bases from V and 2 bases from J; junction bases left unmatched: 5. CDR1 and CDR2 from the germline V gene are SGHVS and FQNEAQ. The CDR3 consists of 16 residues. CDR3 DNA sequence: TGTGCCAGCACCCTGACTAGCGGGGGAAACACCGGGGAGCTGTTTTTT. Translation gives CASTLTSGGNTGELFF.

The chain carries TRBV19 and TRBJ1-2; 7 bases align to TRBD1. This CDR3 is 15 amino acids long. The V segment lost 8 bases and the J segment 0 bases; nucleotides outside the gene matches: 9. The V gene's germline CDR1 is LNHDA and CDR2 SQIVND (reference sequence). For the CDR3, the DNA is TGTGCCAGTTCGGACAGGTCCTTAGCTAACTATGGCTACACCTTC. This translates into CASSDRSLANYGYTF. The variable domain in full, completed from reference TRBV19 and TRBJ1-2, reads DGGITQSPKYLFRKEGQNVTLSCEQNLNHDAMYWYRQDPGQGLRLIYYSQIVNDFQKGDIAEGYSVSREKKESFPLTVTSAQKNPTAFYLCASSDRSLANYGYTFGSGTRLTVV.

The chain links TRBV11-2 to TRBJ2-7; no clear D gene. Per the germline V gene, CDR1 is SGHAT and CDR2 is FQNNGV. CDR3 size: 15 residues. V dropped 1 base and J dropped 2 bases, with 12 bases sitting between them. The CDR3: CASSLGFQQTYEQYF. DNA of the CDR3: TGTGCCAGCAGCTTAGGTTTCCAACAGACCTACGAGCAGTACTTC.

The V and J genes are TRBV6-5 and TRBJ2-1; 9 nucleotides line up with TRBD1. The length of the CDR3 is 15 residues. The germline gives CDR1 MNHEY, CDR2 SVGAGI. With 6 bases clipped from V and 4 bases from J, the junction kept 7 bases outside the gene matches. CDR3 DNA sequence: TGTGCCAGCAGCTCCGGGACAGGGACTTACAATGAGCAGTTCTTC. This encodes CASSSGTGTYNEQFF.

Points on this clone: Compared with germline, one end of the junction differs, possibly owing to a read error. CDR3 residues: CASRPTGNSEAFF. As DNA, the CDR3 is TGTGCCAGCAGACCGACAGGGAACTCTGAAGCTTTCTTT. The chain carries TRBV6-5 and TRBJ1-1; 7 nucleotides align to TRBD1. The CDR3 covers 13 residues. Germline V gives CDR1 MNHEY, CDR2 SVGAGI.

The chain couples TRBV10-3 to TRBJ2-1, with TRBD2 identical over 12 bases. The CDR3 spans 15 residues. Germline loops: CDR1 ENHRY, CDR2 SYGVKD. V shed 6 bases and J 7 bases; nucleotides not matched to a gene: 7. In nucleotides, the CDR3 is TGTGCCATCAGAACCCTAGCGGGGGGGTTAAATGAGCAGTTCTTC. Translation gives CAIRTLAGGLNEQFF.

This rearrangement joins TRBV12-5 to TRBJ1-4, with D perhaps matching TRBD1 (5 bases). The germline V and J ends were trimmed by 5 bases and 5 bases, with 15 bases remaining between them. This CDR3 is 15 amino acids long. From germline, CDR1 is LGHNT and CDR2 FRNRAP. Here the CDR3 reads CASGPRAGPNEKLFF. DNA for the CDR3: TGTGCTAGTGGTCCCCGCGCAGGGCCAAATGAAAAACTGTTTTTT.

CDR3 sequence reads: CASSQETINEQFF. The CDR3 region has the DNA TGTGCCAGCAGCCAAGAAACTATCAATGAGCAGTTCTTC. The chain recombines TRBV4-2 with TRBJ2-1; D gene unclear. This CDR3 has 13 residues. Per the germline V gene, CDR1 is LGHNA and CDR2 is YNFKEQ. The V gene lost 0 bases and the J gene lost 6 bases, with 6 bases spanning the gap.

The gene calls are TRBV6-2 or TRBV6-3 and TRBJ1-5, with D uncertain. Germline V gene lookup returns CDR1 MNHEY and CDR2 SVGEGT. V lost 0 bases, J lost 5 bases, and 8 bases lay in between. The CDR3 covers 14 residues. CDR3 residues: CASSYSSGYQPQHF. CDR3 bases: TGTGCCAGCAGTTACTCGAGCGGTTATCAGCCCCAGCATTTT.

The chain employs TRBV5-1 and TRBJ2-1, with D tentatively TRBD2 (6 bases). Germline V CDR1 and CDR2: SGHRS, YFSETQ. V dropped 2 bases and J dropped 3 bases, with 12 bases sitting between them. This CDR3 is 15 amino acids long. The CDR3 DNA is TGCGCCAGCAGCTTCTTCGGGGGAAACTACAATGAGCAGTTCTTC. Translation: CASSFFGGNYNEQFF.

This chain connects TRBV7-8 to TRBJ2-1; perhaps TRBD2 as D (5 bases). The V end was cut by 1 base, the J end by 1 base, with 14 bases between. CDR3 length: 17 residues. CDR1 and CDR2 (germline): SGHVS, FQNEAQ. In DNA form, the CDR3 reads TGTGCCAGCAGCTTAGGTCCCGGGGTAGGGTCCTACAATGAGCAGTTCTTC. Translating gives CASSLGPGVGSYNEQFF.

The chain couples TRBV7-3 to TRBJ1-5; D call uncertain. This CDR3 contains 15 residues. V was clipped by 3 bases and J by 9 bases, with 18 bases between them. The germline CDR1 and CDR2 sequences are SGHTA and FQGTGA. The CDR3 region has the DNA TGTGCCAGCAGCTTTCCCCTCGGAGTGAGCGCGCCCCAGCATTTT. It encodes CASSFPLGVSAPQHF.

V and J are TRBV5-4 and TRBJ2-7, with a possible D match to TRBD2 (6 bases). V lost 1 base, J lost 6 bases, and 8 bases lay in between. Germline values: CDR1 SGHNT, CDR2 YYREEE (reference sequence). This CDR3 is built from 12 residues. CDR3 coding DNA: TGTGCCAGCAGCTTGCGGGGGAGCGAGCAGTACTTC. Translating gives CASSLRGSEQYF.

CDR3 sequence (DNA): TGCGCCAGCAGTTTAGGGGGATACGGACGCAACACTGAAGCTTTCTTT. Translating it yields CASSLGGYGRNTEAFF. This rearrangement joins TRBV5-1 to TRBJ1-1, with D perhaps matching TRBD1 (6 bases). The germline V gene encodes CDR1 SGHRS and CDR2 YFSETQ. The CDR3 consists of 16 residues. Trimming took 5 bases from V and 2 from J, leaving 19 bases between them.

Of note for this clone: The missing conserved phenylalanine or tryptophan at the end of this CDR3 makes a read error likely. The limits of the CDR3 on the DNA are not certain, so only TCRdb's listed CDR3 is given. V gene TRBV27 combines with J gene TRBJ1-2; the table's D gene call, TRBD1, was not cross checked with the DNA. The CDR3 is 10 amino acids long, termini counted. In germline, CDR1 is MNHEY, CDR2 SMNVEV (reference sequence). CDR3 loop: CASTQGGQGG.

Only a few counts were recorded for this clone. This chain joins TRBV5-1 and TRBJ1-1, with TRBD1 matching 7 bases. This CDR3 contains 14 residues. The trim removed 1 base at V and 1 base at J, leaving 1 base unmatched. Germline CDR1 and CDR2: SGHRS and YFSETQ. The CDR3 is CASSLRTGNTEAFF. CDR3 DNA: TGCGCCAGCAGCTTGCGGACAGGGAACACTGAAGCTTTCTTT. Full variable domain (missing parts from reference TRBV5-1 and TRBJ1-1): KAGVTQTPRYLIKTRGQQVTLSCSPISGHRSVSWYQQTPGQGLQFLFEYFSETQRNKGNFPGRFSGRQFSNSRSEMNVSTLELGDSALYLCASSLRTGNTEAFFGQGTRLTVV.

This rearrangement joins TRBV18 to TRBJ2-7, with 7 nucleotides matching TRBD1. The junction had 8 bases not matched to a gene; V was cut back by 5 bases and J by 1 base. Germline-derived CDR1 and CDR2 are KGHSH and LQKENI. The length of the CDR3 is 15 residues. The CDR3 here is CASSSTGAPSYEQYF. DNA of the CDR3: TGTGCCAGCTCATCTACAGGGGCCCCTTCCTACGAGCAGTACTTC.

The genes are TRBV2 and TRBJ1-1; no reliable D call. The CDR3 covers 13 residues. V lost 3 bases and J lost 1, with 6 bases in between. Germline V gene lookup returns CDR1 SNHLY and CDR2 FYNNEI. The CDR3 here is CASSDVWNTEAFF. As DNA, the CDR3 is TGTGCCAGCAGTGATGTCTGGAACACTGAAGCTTTCTTT. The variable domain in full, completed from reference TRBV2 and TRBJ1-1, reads EPEVTQTPSHQVTQMGQEVILRCVPISNHLYFYWYRQILGQKVEFLVSFYNNEISEKSEIFDDQFSVERPDGSNFTLKIRSTKLEDSAMYFCASSDVWNTEAFFGQGTRLTVV.

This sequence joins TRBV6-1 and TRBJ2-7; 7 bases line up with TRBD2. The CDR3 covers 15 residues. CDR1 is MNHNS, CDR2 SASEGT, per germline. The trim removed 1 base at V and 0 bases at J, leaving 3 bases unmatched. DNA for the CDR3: TGTGCCAGCAGTGAAGAACTAGCGCGCTCCTACGAGCAGTACTTC. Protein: CASSEELARSYEQYF.

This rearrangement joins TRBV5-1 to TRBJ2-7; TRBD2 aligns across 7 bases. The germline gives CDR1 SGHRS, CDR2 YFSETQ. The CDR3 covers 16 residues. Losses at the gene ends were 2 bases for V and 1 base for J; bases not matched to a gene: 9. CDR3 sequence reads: CASSFGGSGGSYEQYF. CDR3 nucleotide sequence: TGCGCCAGCAGCTTTGGCGGGTCGGGGGGTTCCTACGAGCAGTACTTC. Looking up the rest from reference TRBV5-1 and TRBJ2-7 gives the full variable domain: KAGVTQTPRYLIKTRGQQVTLSCSPISGHRSVSWYQQTPGQGLQFLFEYFSETQRNKGNFPGRFSGRQFSNSRSEMNVSTLELGDSALYLCASSFGGSGGSYEQYFGPGTRLTVT.